These 27 T cell receptor beta chains were all obtained from the same sample, sequenced in a study of blood T cell repertoires in COVID-19. Sequenced by immunoSEQ multiplex PCR; TCRdb stores in-frame clones only, minus some. The table lists 200,000 to 250,000 clones, about 86% of them singletons, with roughly 3.8% in the top ten. Sequenced sample: PBMCs or T cells enriched from blood (not recorded which). The receptor set was obtained from a woman aged 40 to 55 with acute COVID-19.

This chain uses TRBV7-9 with TRBJ2-1, with TRBD2 matching over 12 bases. CDR1 SEHNR and CDR2 FQNEAQ come from the germline V gene (reference sequence). V lost 4 bases to trimming and J lost 10 bases; unmatched junction nucleotides: 11. The CDR3 loop spans 16 amino acids. The CDR3 bases are TGTGCCAGCAGCTATGGACTAGCGGGATCAGGTGGCGAGCAGTTCTTC. Its translation: CASSYGLAGSGGEQFF.

The chain joins TRBV18 to TRBJ2-7, with no clear D. This CDR3 spans 18 amino acids. Germline CDR1 reads KGHSH; CDR2 reads LQKENI. Between the trimmed V and J ends, which lost 2 bases and 0 bases, there was a span of 20 bases. CDR3 nucleotide sequence: TGTGCCAGCTCACCAGATTCCGTTCATTGGCGGAGCTCCTACGAGCAGTACTTC. Protein product: CASSPDSVHWRSSYEQYF. Complete variable domain (other parts from reference TRBV18 and TRBJ2-7): NAGVMQNPRHLVRRRGQEARLRCSPMKGHSHVYWYRQLPEEGLKFMVYLQKENIIDESGMPKERFSAEFPKEGPSILRIQQVVRGDSAAYFCASSPDSVHWRSSYEQYFGPGTRLTVT.

This clone was picked up a small number of times. This chain links TRBV7-3 with TRBJ2-1, with 9 bases that match TRBD2. CDR1 and CDR2 from the germline V gene are SGHTA and FQGTGA. The CDR3 contains 16 residues. With 5 bases clipped from V and 4 bases from J, the junction kept 9 bases outside the gene matches. The CDR3 here is CASSQRLAVDYNEQFF. In DNA form, the CDR3 reads TGTGCCAGCAGCCAACGACTAGCGGTAGATTACAATGAGCAGTTCTTC.

The gene calls are TRBV9 and TRBJ2-3; a possible D gene is TRBD1 (6 bases). Germline V gives CDR1 SGDLS, CDR2 YYNGEE. This CDR3 is built from 14 residues. The V gene lost 1 base and the J gene lost 6 bases, with 12 bases spanning the gap. CDR3 coding DNA: TGTGCCAGCAGCGTACAGGGGATGGCGGATACGCAGTATTTT. This translates into CASSVQGMADTQYF.

This clone has more than one count but fewer than ten. This sequence joins TRBV6-1 and TRBJ2-7; TRBD1 aligns across 7 bases. Germline V gene sequence: CDR1 MNHNS, CDR2 SASEGT. This CDR3 is 13 amino acids long. V was clipped by 3 bases and J by 3 bases; unmatched bases: 2. CDR3 DNA: TGTGCCAGCAGTGACCGGGACAGCTACGAGCAGTACTTC. This codes for CASSDRDSYEQYF.

The V gene is TRBV3-1 (or the pseudogene TRBV3-2), the J gene TRBJ2-7; unclear D gene. Germline-derived CDR1 and CDR2 are LGHDT and YNNKEL (reference sequence). The ends were cut back, 4 bases at V and 6 bases at J, with 10 bases in the middle. The CDR3 is 12 residues long. The CDR3 spells CASSRAPSEQYF. The CDR3, as DNA: TGTGCCAGCAGCCGGGCCCCCTCCGAGCAGTACTTC.

The chain employs TRBV6-2 or TRBV6-3 and TRBJ2-1; maybe TRBD1 (6 bases). The V gene lost 8 bases and the J gene lost 4 bases, with 21 bases spanning the gap. Germline lookup yields CDR1 MNHEY and CDR2 SVGEGT. This CDR3 spans 16 amino acids. The CDR3 here is CASRPSYWDKYNEQFF. In DNA form, the CDR3 reads TGTGCCAGCCGCCCCTCTTATTGGGACAAATACAATGAGCAGTTCTTC.

The chain joins TRBV19 to TRBJ1-4; D is unresolved. V lost 3 bases and J 3 bases, leaving 5 bases between the germline ends. Germline CDR1 and CDR2: LNHDA and SQIVND (reference sequence). The CDR3 is 13 residues long. The CDR3 DNA sequence: TGTGCCAGTAGTATTTTCTCTAATGAAAAACTGTTTTTT. Translation: CASSIFSNEKLFF.

Concerning this clone itself: Its ends do not fully match the called genes, so a read error is possible. The J gene is TRBJ1-2, the V gene TRBV29-1, with 9 bases aligning to TRBD1. Germline loops: CDR1 SQVTM, CDR2 ANQGSEA. The CDR3 length is 13 residues. The CDR3 bases are TGCAGCGTGGAAGCGGGACAGGGAGATGGCTACACCTTC. Translated, it gives CSVEAGQGDGYTF.

The chain joins TRBV10-3 to TRBJ1-5, with 8 bases lining up with TRBD1. CDR1 ENHRY and CDR2 SYGVKD come from the germline V gene. The length of the CDR3 is 20 residues. V dropped 0 bases and J dropped 0; count of bases not matched to a gene: 13. CDR3 sequence reads: CAISESKLAGGFHSNQPQHF. For the CDR3, the DNA is TGTGCCATCAGTGAGTCAAAGTTGGCAGGGGGCTTCCATAGCAATCAGCCCCAGCATTTT.

The rearrangement links TRBV12-3 or TRBV12-4 to TRBJ1-1; possibly TRBD1 for D (6 bases). This CDR3 is built from 13 residues. Trimming removed 7 bases at V and 1 base at J, with 10 bases between. The CDR3 spells CASTRGTNTEAFF. DNA of the CDR3: TGTGCCAGCACGAGGGGGACGAACACTGAAGCTTTCTTT.

The gene calls are TRBV7-2 and TRBJ2-3; 10 positions agree with TRBD2. The V gene's germline CDR1 is SGHTA and CDR2 FQGNSA. After removal of 2 bases from V and 0 bases from J, the junction contained 11 bases not matched to a gene. The CDR3 has 19 amino acids. In nucleotides, the CDR3 is TGTGCCAGCAGCTTAAACTGGCTAGCGGGAGAACCTAGCACAGATACGCAGTATTTT. Encoded protein: CASSLNWLAGEPSTDTQYF.

This chain links TRBV28 with TRBJ1-2, with TRBD1 matching over 7 bases. Losses at the gene ends were 7 bases for V and 10 bases for J; bases not matched to a gene: 15. CDR1 and CDR2 (germline): MDHEN, SYDVKM. There are 14 residues in the CDR3. The chain's CDR3 is CASTFPEGQGVYTF. CDR3 nucleotides: TGTGCCAGCACGTTCCCTGAGGGGCAGGGGGTCTACACCTTC.

The chain has TRBV6-1 and TRBJ1-6, with 7 nucleotides matching TRBD1. CDR1 and CDR2 from the germline V gene are MNHNS and SASEGT. V shed 3 bases, J shed 7 bases, and the junction held 12 bases outside the gene matches. The CDR3 has 17 amino acids. CDR3 protein: CASSETGPQTGNSPLHF. CDR3 coding DNA: TGTGCCAGCAGTGAGACAGGGCCCCAGACTGGGAATTCACCCCTCCACTTT.

This clone was seen just once. The chain combines TRBV5-1 with TRBJ2-3; TRBD2 matches 10 bases. This CDR3 has 13 residues. The germline CDR1 and CDR2 sequences are SGHRS and YFSETQ. Trimming removed 5 bases from V and 11 bases from J; junction bases left unmatched: 8. CDR3 DNA: TGCGCCAGCAGTGGGTTAGCGGGAGGAGGGCAGTATTTT. This codes for CASSGLAGGGQYF. The whole variable domain, filled in from reference TRBV5-1 and TRBJ2-3, reads KAGVTQTPRYLIKTRGQQVTLSCSPISGHRSVSWYQQTPGQGLQFLFEYFSETQRNKGNFPGRFSGRQFSNSRSEMNVSTLELGDSALYLCASSGLAGGGQYFGPGTRLTVL.

The chain employs TRBV25-1 and TRBJ2-7; a possible D gene is TRBD2 (5 bases). CDR1 and CDR2 (germline): MGHDK, SYGVNS. V dropped 1 base and J dropped 5 bases, with 9 bases sitting between them. This CDR3 spans 13 amino acids. The CDR3 loop is CASSEWGVHEQYF. The DNA of the CDR3 is TGTGCCAGCAGTGAATGGGGAGTCCACGAGCAGTACTTC.

Only one count was recorded for this clone. The V call is TRBV3-1 (or the pseudogene TRBV3-2), the J call TRBJ1-5, with D tentatively TRBD1 (5 bases). CDR1 is LGHDT and CDR2 is YNNKEL in the germline V gene (reference sequence). This CDR3 spans 14 amino acids. V was cut by 4 bases and J by 4 bases, with 11 bases left in between. The CDR3 sequence: CASSPHDRNQPQHF. CDR3 nucleotide sequence: TGTGCCAGCAGCCCTCACGACAGAAATCAGCCCCAGCATTTT.

The chain combines TRBV20-1 with TRBJ1-2; D gene uncertain. CDR3 size: 12 residues. The V gene lost 3 bases and the J gene lost 7 bases, with 12 bases spanning the gap. Germline CDR1 is DFQATT and CDR2 is SNEGSKA (reference sequence). The DNA of the CDR3 is TGCAGTGCTAGTCGGGAGACGGGTGGCTACACCTTC. Translation gives CSASRETGGYTF.

The rearrangement uses TRBV9 and TRBJ1-1; a possible D gene is TRBD1 (6 bases). V lost 3 bases to trimming and J lost 6 bases, with 9 bases between them. The CDR3 covers 12 residues. CDR1 and CDR2 from the germline V gene are SGDLS and YYNGEE. The CDR3 loop is CASSASGAEAFF. As DNA, the CDR3 is TGTGCCAGCAGCGCCTCAGGGGCTGAAGCTTTCTTT.

This chain connects TRBV7-2 to TRBJ2-5, with TRBD2 matching 7 bases. The CDR3 is 15 amino acids. With 1 base clipped from V and 2 bases from J, the junction kept 4 bases outside the gene matches. CDR1 is SGHTA, CDR2 FQGNSA, per germline. This chain's CDR3 is CASSLGGGPQETQYF. CDR3 nucleotide sequence: TGTGCCAGCAGCTTAGGGGGGGGACCGCAAGAGACCCAGTACTTC. Full variable domain (remainder filled in from reference TRBV7-2 and TRBJ2-5): GAGVSQSPSNKVTEKGKDVELRCDPISGHTALYWYRQSLGQGLEFLIYFQGNSAPDKSGLPSDRFSAERTGGSVSTLTIQRTQQEDSAVYLCASSLGGGPQETQYFGPGTRLLVL.

The chain has TRBV7-2 and TRBJ1-5; D is uncertain. The germline V and J ends were trimmed by 5 bases and 2 bases, with 13 bases remaining between them. Looked up from germline, CDR1 is SGHTA and CDR2 is FQGNSA. The CDR3 has 15 amino acids. The CDR3 nucleotides read TGTGCCAGCAGCCCACCTGGCGGGGGCAATCAGCCCCAGCATTTT. Encoded protein: CASSPPGGGNQPQHF. Variable domain in full (rest from reference TRBV7-2 and TRBJ1-5): GAGVSQSPSNKVTEKGKDVELRCDPISGHTALYWYRQSLGQGLEFLIYFQGNSAPDKSGLPSDRFSAERTGGSVSTLTIQRTQQEDSAVYLCASSPPGGGNQPQHFGDGTRLSIL.

V gene TRBV9 combines with J gene TRBJ2-1; TRBD2 agrees at 9 bases. V trimming: 0 bases; J trimming: 0 bases; junction bases outside the gene matches: 16. Germline V gene sequence: CDR1 SGDLS, CDR2 YYNGEE. The CDR3 runs to 21 residues. The CDR3: CASSVAPSTGSGSLSYNEQFF. The CDR3 region has the DNA TGTGCCAGCAGCGTAGCTCCCTCGACGGGTAGCGGGAGTCTCTCCTACAATGAGCAGTTCTTC. The full variable domain, in which reference TRBV9 and TRBJ2-1 provide the parts outside the CDR3, is DSGVTQTPKHLITATGQRVTLRCSPRSGDLSVYWYQQSLDQGLQFLIQYYNGEERAKGNILERFSAQQFPDLHSELNLSSLELGDSALYFCASSVAPSTGSGSLSYNEQFFGPGTRLTVL.

V usage is TRBV24-1 and J usage is TRBJ2-3; TRBD1 agrees at 11 bases. Germline V CDR1 and CDR2: KGHDR, SFDVKD. CDR3 length equals 15 residues. V shed 7 bases, J shed 5 bases, and the junction held 7 bases outside the gene matches. The CDR3 reads CATSPGQGALDTQYF. Here the CDR3 DNA reads TGTGCCACCAGCCCTGGACAGGGGGCATTAGATACGCAGTATTTT.

This clone is a singleton in its sample. The chain is built from TRBV7-8 and TRBJ2-7; perhaps TRBD1 as D (6 bases). V lost 4 bases and J lost 3, with 19 bases in between. Germline lookup yields CDR1 SGHVS and CDR2 FQNEAQ. The CDR3 has 16 residues. The CDR3 reads CASSSSRDTIIYEQYF. The CDR3 DNA sequence: TGTGCCAGCAGCTCTTCGAGGGACACGATAATCTACGAGCAGTACTTC.

The rearrangement joins TRBV25-1 to TRBJ2-7; the D gene is possibly TRBD1 (7 bases). The CDR3 spans 15 residues. Per germline, CDR1 MGHDK and CDR2 SYGVNS. Trimming left V 5 bases short and J 1 base short, with 15 bases between. CDR3 DNA sequence: TGTGCCAGCAGTTCCCGGACAGGAGGGTCCTACGAGCAGTACTTC. This sequence encodes CASSSRTGGSYEQYF.

The chain carries TRBV7-9 and TRBJ2-5; D might be TRBD1 (5 bases). This CDR3 comprises 16 residues. The germline V and J ends were trimmed by 5 bases and 2 bases, with 18 bases remaining between them. CDR1 SEHNR and CDR2 FQNEAQ come from the germline V gene (reference sequence). CDR3 amino acids: CASSPPWGVEQETQYF. In DNA form, the CDR3 reads TGTGCCAGCAGCCCACCTTGGGGCGTAGAGCAAGAGACCCAGTACTTC. The whole variable domain, remainder taken from reference TRBV7-9 and TRBJ2-5, is DTGVSQNPRHKITKRGQNVTFRCDPISEHNRLYWYRQTLGQGPEFLTYFQNEAQLEKSRLLSDRFSAERPKGSFSTLEIQRTEQGDSAMYLCASSPPWGVEQETQYFGPGTRLLVL.

In its sample, this clone was seen a few times. Here the CDR3 reads CASSDRERLWQYF. CDR3 DNA: TGTGCCAGCTCCGACAGGGAAAGGTTGTGGCAGTACTTC. The V and J genes are TRBV7-9 and TRBJ2-7; 7 positions agree with TRBD1. Losses at the gene ends were 8 bases for V and 9 bases for J; bases not matched to a gene: 13. The V gene's germline CDR1 is SEHNR and CDR2 FQNEAQ (reference sequence). This CDR3 region has 13 residues.